The source of this T cell receptor beta chain is a study of shared clonotypes between healthy human individuals. Study summary: The people who gave samples were a couple of women and a few men aged 18 to 49. General observations from the study: Generally, estimated richness proved larger in naive subsets than it did in memory subsets. Exclusively blood specimens were collected; tissue repertoires likely differ.

Assay: immunoSEQ multiplex PCR; the TCRdb copy retains only in-frame clones and omits some. Of 2 million to 3 million clones in the sample, approximately 93% were seen once. Germline CDR1 and CDR2: SGHDN and FVKESK. The CDR3 totals 15 residues. Trimming took 4 bases from V and 6 from J; bases not matched to a gene: 3. In regard to this clone: Its antigen remains unknown.

This rearrangement joins TRBV14 to TRBJ2-1; 13 bases map to TRBD2. This clonotype was sampled from a man aged 18 to 30 in good health. Some clones in this sample may be carry-over from other donors' samples. The sample consisted of naive CD4+ T cells from PBMCs. Noted subset: CD45RA+ positively selected. CDR3: CASSRRLAGGNEQFF. Written as DNA, the CDR3 is TGTGCCAGCAGCCGACGACTAGCGGGAGGCAATGAGCAGTTCTTC.